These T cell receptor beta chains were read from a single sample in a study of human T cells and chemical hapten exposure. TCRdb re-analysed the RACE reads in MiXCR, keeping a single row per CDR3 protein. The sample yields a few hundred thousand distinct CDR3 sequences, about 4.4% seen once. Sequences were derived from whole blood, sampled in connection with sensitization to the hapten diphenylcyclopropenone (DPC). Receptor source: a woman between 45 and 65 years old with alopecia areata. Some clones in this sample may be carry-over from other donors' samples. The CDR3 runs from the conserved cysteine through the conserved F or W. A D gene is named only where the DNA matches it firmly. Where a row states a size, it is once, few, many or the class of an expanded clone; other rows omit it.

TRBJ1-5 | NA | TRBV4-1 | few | TGCGCCAGCAGCCAAGAGGGTCCCGGCCAGCCCCAGCATTTT | CASSQEGPGQPQHF
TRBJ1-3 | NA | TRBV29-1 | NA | TGCAGCGTTGAAGATGCAGGCTCTGGAAACACCATATATTTT | CSVEDAGSGNTIYF
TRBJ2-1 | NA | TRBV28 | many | TGTGCCGGACAGCGGGGCAATGAGCAGTTCTTC | CAGQRGNEQFF
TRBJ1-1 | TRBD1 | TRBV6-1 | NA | TGTGCCAGCAGCGGTAGTCCGGGACAGGGAGAAAGAGAAGCTTTCTTT | CASSGSPGQGEREAFF
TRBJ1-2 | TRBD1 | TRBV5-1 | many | TGCGCCAGCAGCTCCGAACCGGGACAGGACTATGGCTACACCTTC | CASSSEPGQDYGYTF
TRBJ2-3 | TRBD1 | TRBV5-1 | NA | TGCGCCAGCAGCTTCGACAGGGGGAGCACAGATACGCAGTATTTT | CASSFDRGSTDTQYF
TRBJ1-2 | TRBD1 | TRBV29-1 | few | TGCAGCGTCGAGACAGGGAGTCCTAACTATGGCTACACCTTC | CSVETGSPNYGYTF
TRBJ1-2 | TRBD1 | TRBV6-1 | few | TGTGCCAGCAGTCGGGACAGGGGCTTTGGCTATGGCTACACCTTC | CASSRDRGFGYGYTF
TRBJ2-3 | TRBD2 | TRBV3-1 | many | TGTGCCAGCAGCCTTAGCGGGGGGGCCGTAGATACGCAGTATTTT | CASSLSGGAVDTQYF
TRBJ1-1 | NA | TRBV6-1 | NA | TGTGCCAGCAGTGAAGGGGGTGAAGCTTTCTTT | CASSEGGEAFF
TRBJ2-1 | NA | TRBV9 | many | TGTGCCAGCAGCGCCCGGGACCTGCCTAACAATGAGCAGTTCTTC | CASSARDLPNNEQFF
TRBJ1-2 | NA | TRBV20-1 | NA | TGCAGTGCTAGACAAAATTCGGGACAAAGCTATGGCTACACCTTC | CSARQNSGQSYGYTF
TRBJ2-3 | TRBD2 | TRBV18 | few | TGTGCCAGCTCACCTACCGGGACTAGCAGCACAGATACGCAGTATTTT | CASSPTGTSSTDTQYF
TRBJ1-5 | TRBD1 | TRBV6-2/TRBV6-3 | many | TGTGCCAGCACCCGGGACAGGGTGCTGGGCAATCAGCCCCAGCATTTT | CASTRDRVLGNQPQHF
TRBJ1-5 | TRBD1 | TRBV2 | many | TGTGCCAGCGCAGGGGGCATTCGTCAGCCCCAGCATTTT | CASAGGIRQPQHF
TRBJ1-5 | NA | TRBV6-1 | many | TGTGCCAGCAGTGCATATAGCAATCAGCCCCAGCATTTT | CASSAYSNQPQHF
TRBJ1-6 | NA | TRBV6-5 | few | TGTGCCAGCACTAGGGGCACCCGGGCCGGTAATTCACCCCTCCACTTT | CASTRGTRAGNSPLHF
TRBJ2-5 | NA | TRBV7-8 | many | TGTGCCAGCAGCTTAGGACGCGGCGAGACCCAGTACTTC | CASSLGRGETQYF
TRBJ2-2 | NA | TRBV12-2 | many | TGTGCAAGTCGCTTACGATCGATCGGGGGGGCGCACACCGGGGAGCTGTTTTTT | CASRLRSIGGAHTGELFF
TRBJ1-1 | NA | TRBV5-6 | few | TGTGCCAGCAGTTGGCGGGGGGCCACTGAAGCTTTCTTT | CASSWRGATEAFF
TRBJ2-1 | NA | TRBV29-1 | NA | TGCAGCGTCGACACAGGGATGGGCAATGAGCAGTTCTTC | CSVDTGMGNEQFF
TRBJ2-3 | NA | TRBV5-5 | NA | TGTGCCAGCAGCCCCGCTTATAGCACAGATACGCAGTATTTT | CASSPAYSTDTQYF
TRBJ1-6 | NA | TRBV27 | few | TGTGCCAGCAGTCACCGCGGGACAACACGCTCCTATAATTCACCCCTCCACTTT | CASSHRGTTRSYNSPLHF
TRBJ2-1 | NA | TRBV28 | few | TGTGCCAGCAGTCGGGCGGGACCCCTCAATGAGCAGTTCTTC | CASSRAGPLNEQFF
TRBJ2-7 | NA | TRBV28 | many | TGTGCCACCTCGGACAGAGCCTACGAGCAGTACTTC | CATSDRAYEQYF
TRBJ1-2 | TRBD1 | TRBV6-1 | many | TGTGCCTGCCAAATACAGGGGGCTAACTATGGCTACACCTTC | CACQIQGANYGYTF
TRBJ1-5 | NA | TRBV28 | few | TGTGCCAGCAGTTTAGGGGGCCTCGGGGGTGCTTTTAGCAATCAGCCCCAGCATTTT | CASSLGGLGGAFSNQPQHF
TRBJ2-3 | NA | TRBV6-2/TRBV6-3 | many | TGTGCCAGCAACGCTGCTAGCACAGATACGCAGTATTTT | CASNAASTDTQYF
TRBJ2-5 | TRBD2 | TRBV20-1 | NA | TGCAGTGCTACCCGGCTAGCGGGAGGGTACCAAGAGACCCAGTACTTC | CSATRLAGGYQETQYF
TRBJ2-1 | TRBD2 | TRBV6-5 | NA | TGTGCCAGCAGCCCGGAGGGGCTAGCGGGAGCCTACAATGAGCAGTTCTTC | CASSPEGLAGAYNEQFF
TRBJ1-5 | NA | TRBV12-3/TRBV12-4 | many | TGTGCCAGCAGTTCAGGCGTTATCAGGCCCCAGCATTTT | CASSSGVIRPQHF
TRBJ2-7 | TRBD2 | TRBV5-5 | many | TGTGCCAGCAGCTTGGCTACACTAGCGGGAGGCTGGGCCTACGAGCAGTACTTC | CASSLATLAGGWAYEQYF
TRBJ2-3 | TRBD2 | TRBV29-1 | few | TGCAGCGTTCTTTCTGGGACTACCACAGATACGCAGTATTTT | CSVLSGTTTDTQYF
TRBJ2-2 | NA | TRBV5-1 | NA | TGCGCCAGCAGCTTGGGACAGGGAGGCGCCGGGGAGCTGTTTTTT | CASSLGQGGAGELFF
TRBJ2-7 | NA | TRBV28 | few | TGTGCCAGCAGCGTAAACAGGGTCCACGAGCAGTACTTC | CASSVNRVHEQYF
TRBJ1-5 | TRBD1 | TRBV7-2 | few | TGTGCCAGCAGCCTTCGGACAGGGGGAGGGCAGCCCCAGCATTTT | CASSLRTGGGQPQHF
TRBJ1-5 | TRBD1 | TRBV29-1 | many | TGCAGCGTAGGGACAGGGATTTATCAGCCCCAGCATTTT | CSVGTGIYQPQHF
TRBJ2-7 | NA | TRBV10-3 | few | TGTGCCATCAGTGAATTCAGGGGCGAGCAGTACTTC | CAISEFRGEQYF
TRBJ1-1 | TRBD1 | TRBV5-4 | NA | TGTGCCAGCAGCTGGGGGACAGGAGGAAATACTGAAGCTTTCTTT | CASSWGTGGNTEAFF
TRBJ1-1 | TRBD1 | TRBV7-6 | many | TGTGCCAGCACCAAGACAGGGGTTACTGAAGCTTTCTTT | CASTKTGVTEAFF
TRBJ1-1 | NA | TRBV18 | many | TGTGCCAGCTCACCACCACAGGGAATGAACACTGAAGCTTTCTTT | CASSPPQGMNTEAFF
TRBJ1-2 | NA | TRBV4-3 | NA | TGCGCCAGCAGCCAAGGGACAGCGAACTATGGCTACTCCTTC | CASSQGTANYGYSF
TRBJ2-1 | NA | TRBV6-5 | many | TGTGCCAGCAGTCAGATGTCTAGCGCCCTATCCTACAATGAGCAGTTCTTC | CASSQMSSALSYNEQFF
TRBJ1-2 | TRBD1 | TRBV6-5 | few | TGTGCCAGCACCAGGGGGCTTAATTATGGCTACACCTTC | CASTRGLNYGYTF
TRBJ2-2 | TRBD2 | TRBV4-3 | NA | TGCGCCAGCAGCCCATCTAGCGGGAGAGGGAACACCGGGGAGCTGTTTTTT | CASSPSSGRGNTGELFF
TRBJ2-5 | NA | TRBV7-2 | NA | TGTGCCAGCAGCTCCCGGGACCTCGGGCGGGAGACCCAGTACTTC | CASSSRDLGRETQYF
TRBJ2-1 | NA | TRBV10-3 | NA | TGTGCCATCAGTGAGTCAGGGCGGCGGCCCTCCAATGAGCAGTTCTTC | CAISESGRRPSNEQFF
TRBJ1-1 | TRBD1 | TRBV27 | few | TGTGCCAGCTCTCAGGGGGCGCAGGTCACTGAAGCTTTCTTT | CASSQGAQVTEAFF
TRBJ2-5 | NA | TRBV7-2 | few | TGTGCCAGCAGCTTAACCAGAAGCCAAGAGACCCAGTACTTC | CASSLTRSQETQYF
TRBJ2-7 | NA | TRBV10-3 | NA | TGTGCCATCAGTGAATCGGGGGAAATCCAGCGGGTGATATTC | CAISESGEIQRVIF
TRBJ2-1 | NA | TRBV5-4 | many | TGTGCCAGCAGCCCTCCGAGGGGAACCTACAATGAGCAGTTCTTC | CASSPPRGTYNEQFF
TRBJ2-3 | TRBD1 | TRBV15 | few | TGTGCCACCAGCAACAGGGGGTCTCTTAGCACAGATACGCAGTATTTT | CATSNRGSLSTDTQYF
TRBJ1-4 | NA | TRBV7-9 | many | TGTGCCAGCAGCTTAGGCCGAGCAACTAATGAAAAACTGTTTTTT | CASSLGRATNEKLFF
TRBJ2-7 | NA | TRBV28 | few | TGTGCCAGCTCCCAACAGCCATCCGGCGAGCAGTACTTC | CASSQQPSGEQYF
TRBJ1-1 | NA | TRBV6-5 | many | TGTGCCAGCAGTTACTTGAATTACAGGGAAGGAGGCACTGAAGCTTTCTTT | CASSYLNYREGGTEAFF
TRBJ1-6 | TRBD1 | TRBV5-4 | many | TGTGCCAGCAGCTTGGGGTGGACAGGGAGCTCCTATAATTCACCCCTCCACTTT | CASSLGWTGSSYNSPLHF